This T cell receptor (beta chain) was documented in a study of shared clonotypes between healthy human individuals. Notes on this clone: The identical CDR3 is also encoded by other nucleotide sequences in the sample.

All donors were healthy HIV-negative adults lacking recent acute infections or vaccinations. Using immunoSEQ multiplex PCR, the repertoire was profiled, and TCRdb retains in-frame clones only, with some absent. The data show 2,500,000 or so clones, approximately 94% seen once. What was sequenced was naive CD4+ T cells from PBMCs. This sample's subset: CD45RA+ positively selected. The clonotype originates from a man aged 18-30 years in good health. Some clones in this sample may be carry-over from other donors' samples.

Written as DNA, the CDR3 is TGCGCCAGCAGCTTGGACAGGGGATCCTACGAGCAGTACTTC. Translation: CASSLDRGSYEQYF. This chain uses TRBV5-1 with TRBJ2-7; 7 positions agree with TRBD1. Germline CDR1 SGHRS, CDR2 YFSETQ. This CDR3 contains 14 residues. V shed 0 bases and J 1 base; nucleotides not matched to a gene: 1.